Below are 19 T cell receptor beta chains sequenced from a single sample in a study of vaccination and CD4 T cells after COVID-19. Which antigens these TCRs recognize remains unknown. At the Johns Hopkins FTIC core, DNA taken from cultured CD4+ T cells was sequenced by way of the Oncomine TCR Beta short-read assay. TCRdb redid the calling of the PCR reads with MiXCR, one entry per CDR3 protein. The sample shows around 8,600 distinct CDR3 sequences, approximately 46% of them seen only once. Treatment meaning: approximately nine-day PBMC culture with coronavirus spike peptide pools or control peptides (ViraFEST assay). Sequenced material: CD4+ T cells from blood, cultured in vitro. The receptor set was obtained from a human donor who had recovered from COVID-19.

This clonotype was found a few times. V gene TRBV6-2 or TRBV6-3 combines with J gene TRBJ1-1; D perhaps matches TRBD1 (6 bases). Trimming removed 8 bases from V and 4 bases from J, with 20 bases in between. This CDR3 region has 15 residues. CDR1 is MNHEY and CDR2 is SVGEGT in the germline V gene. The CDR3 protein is CASQSGGSASTEAFF. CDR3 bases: TGTGCCAGCCAAAGTGGGGGCAGCGCGAGCACTGAAGCTTTCTTT.

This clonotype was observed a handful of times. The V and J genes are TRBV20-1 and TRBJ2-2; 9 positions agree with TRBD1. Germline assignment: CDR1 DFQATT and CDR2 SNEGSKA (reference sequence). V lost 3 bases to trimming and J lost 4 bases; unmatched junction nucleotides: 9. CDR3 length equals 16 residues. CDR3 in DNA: TGCAGTGCTAGCCCCCGGACAGGGGAGGGCACCGGGGAGCTGTTTTTT. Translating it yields CSASPRTGEGTGELFF.

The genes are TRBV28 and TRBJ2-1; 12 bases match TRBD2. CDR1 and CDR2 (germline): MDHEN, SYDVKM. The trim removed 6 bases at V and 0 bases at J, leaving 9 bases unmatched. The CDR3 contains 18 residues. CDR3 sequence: CASRRLAGVGGSYNEQFF. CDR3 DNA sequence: TGTGCCAGCAGGAGACTAGCGGGAGTGGGGGGCTCCTACAATGAGCAGTTCTTC.

The DNA of the CDR3 is TGTGCCAGTACCCTTAAGACAGATATGAACACTGAAGCTTTCTTT. This sequence encodes CASTLKTDMNTEAFF. The V and J genes are TRBV19 and TRBJ1-1, with D perhaps TRBD1 (5 bases). This CDR3 contains 15 residues. V dropped 7 bases and J dropped 0 bases, with 15 bases sitting between them. Germline V gene sequence: CDR1 LNHDA, CDR2 SQIVND (reference sequence).

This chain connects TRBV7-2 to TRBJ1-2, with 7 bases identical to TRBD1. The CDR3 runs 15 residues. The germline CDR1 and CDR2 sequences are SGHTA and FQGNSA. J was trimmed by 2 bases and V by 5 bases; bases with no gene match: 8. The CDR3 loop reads CASSPGPGQNYGYTF. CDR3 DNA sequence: TGTGCCAGCAGCCCAGGGCCGGGACAGAACTATGGCTACACCTTC. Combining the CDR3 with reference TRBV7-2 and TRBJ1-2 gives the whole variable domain GAGVSQSPSNKVTEKGKDVELRCDPISGHTALYWYRQSLGQGLEFLIYFQGNSAPDKSGLPSDRFSAERTGGSVSTLTIQRTQQEDSAVYLCASSPGPGQNYGYTFGSGTRLTVV.

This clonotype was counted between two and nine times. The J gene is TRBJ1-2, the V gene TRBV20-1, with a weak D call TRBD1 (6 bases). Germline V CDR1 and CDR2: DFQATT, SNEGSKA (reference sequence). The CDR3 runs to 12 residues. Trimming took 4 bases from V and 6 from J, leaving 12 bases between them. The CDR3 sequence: CSATLNRDGYTF. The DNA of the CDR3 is TGCAGTGCTACGTTGAACAGGGATGGCTACACCTTC.

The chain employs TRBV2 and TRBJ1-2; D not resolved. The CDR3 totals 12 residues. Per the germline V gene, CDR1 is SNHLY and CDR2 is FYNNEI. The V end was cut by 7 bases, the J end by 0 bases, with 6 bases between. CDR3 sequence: CASKSPNYGYTF. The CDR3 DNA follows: TGTGCCAGCAAGTCCCCTAACTATGGCTACACCTTC.

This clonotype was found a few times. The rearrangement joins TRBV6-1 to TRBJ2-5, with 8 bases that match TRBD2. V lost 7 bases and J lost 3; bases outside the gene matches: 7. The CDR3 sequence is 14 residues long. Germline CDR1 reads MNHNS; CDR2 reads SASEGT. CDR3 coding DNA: TGTGCCAGCATGCTTGGAGCGGGAGAAGAGACCCAGTACTTC. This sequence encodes CASMLGAGEETQYF.

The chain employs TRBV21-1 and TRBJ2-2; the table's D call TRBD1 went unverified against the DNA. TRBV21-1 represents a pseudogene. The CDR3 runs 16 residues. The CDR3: CASSKVGQNNTGELFF. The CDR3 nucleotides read TGTGCCAGCAGCAAAGTGGGACAAAACAATACCGGGGAGCTGTTTTTT.

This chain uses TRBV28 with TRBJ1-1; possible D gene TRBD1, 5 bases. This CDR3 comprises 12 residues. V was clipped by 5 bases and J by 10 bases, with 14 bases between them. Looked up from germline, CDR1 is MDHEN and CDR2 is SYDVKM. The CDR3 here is CASSPNTGGAFF. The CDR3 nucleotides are TGTGCCAGCAGTCCAAATACAGGAGGAGCTTTCTTT.

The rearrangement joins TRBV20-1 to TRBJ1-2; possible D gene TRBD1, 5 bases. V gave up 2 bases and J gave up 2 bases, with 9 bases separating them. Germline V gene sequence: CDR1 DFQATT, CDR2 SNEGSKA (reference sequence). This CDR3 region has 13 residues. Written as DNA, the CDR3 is TGCAGTGCTAGACAGGGAGACAACTATGGCTACACCTTC. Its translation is CSARQGDNYGYTF.

In DNA form, the CDR3 reads TGTGCCACCAGCAGGATTAGGGGAGGGACCCTACGTCCGACCCAGTACTTC. Its protein product is CATSRIRGGTLRPTQYF. V usage is TRBV15 and J usage is TRBJ2-5; 7 bases agree with TRBD2. Germline V CDR1 and CDR2: LNHNV, YYDKDF (reference sequence). This CDR3 spans 17 amino acids. The V segment lost 3 bases and the J segment 7 bases; nucleotides outside the gene matches: 17.

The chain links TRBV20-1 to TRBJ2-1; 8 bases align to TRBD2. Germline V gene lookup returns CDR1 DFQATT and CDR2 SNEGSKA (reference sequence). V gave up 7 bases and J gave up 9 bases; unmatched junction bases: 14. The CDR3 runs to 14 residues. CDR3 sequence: CSGRVGGRIGEQFF. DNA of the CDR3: TGCAGTGGAAGGGTTGGCGGGAGGATCGGTGAGCAGTTCTTC.

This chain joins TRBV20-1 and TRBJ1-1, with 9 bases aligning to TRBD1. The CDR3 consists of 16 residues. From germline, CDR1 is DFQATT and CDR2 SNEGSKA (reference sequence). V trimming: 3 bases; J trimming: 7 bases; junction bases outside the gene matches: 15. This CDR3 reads CSARDPGQGFRSEAFF. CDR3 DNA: TGCAGTGCTAGGGATCCGGGACAGGGATTTAGGAGTGAAGCTTTCTTT.

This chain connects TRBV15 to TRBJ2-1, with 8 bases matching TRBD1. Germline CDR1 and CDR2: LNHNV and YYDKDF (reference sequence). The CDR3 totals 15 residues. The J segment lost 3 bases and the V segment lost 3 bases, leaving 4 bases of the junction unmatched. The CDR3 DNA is TGTGCCACCAGCAGGACCGGGACAGGCTACAATGAGCAGTTCTTC. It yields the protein CATSRTGTGYNEQFF.

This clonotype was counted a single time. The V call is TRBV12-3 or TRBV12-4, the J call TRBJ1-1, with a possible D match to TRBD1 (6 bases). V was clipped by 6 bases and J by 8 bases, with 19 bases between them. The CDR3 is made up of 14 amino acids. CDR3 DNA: TGTGCCAGCAGACCGGGACACCCGATCCGCGAAGCTTTCTTT. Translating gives CASRPGHPIREAFF.

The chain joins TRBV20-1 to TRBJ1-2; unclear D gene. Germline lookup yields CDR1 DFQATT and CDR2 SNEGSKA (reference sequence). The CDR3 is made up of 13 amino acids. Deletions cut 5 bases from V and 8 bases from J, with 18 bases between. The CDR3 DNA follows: TGCAGTGCTTCTCCCGGTCCAGAGGTCGGCTACACCTTC. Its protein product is CSASPGPEVGYTF.

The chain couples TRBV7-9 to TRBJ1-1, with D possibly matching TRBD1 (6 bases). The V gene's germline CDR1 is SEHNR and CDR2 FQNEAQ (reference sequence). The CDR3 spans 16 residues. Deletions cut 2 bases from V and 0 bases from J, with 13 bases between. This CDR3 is CASSLQGRGMNTEAFF. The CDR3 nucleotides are TGTGCCAGCAGCTTACAAGGGAGGGGGATGAACACTGAAGCTTTCTTT. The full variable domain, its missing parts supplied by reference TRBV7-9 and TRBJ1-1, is DTGVSQNPRHKITKRGQNVTFRCDPISEHNRLYWYRQTLGQGPEFLTYFQNEAQLEKSRLLSDRFSAERPKGSFSTLEIQRTEQGDSAMYLCASSLQGRGMNTEAFFGQGTRLTVV.

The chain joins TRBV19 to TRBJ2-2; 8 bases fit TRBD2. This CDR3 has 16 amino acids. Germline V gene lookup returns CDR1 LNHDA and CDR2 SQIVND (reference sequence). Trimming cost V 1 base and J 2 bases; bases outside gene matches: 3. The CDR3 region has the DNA TGTGCCAGTAGTATAGCCGGGACTAGTAACACCGGGGAGCTGTTTTTT. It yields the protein CASSIAGTSNTGELFF.